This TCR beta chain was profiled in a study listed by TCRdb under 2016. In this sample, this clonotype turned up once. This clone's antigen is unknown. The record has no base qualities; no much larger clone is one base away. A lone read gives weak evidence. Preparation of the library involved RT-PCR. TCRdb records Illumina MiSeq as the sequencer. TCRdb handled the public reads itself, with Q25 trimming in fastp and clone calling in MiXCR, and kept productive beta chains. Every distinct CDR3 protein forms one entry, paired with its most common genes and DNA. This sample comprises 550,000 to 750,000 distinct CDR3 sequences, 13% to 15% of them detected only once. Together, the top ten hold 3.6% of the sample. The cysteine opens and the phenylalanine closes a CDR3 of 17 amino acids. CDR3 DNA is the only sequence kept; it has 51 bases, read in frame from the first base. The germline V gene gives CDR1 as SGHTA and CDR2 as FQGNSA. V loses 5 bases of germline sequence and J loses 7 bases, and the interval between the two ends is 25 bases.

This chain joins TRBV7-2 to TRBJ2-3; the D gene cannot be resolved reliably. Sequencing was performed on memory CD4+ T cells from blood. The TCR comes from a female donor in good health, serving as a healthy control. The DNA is TGTGCCAGCAGCCCCCAGAAGCCGGGCCTCTTCGTACATACGCAGTATTTT. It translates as CASSPQKPGLFVHTQYF.